This record concerns one T cell receptor (beta chain) sequence. As yet, its antigen is unknown. Before sequencing took place, the ViraFEST assay used viral peptide pools to expand antigen-specific CD4+ T cells. Cells that had been cultured for roughly ten days were the source of isolated CD4+ T cells. It was between March and December 2020 that the person had a SARS-CoV-2 infection confirmed by PCR. A density of about 1.8 million PBMC per well was used; these cells were cultured with approximately 9.3 IU/ml IL-2 and about 10 ug/ml peptides. These data come from a study of vaccination effects on CD4 cells after COVID-19. With V trimmed by 6 bases and J by 7 bases, 13 bases remained unmatched. The CDR3 runs to 15 residues. Germline loops: CDR1 SGHNT, CDR2 YYREEE (reference sequence). Sequenced by immunoSEQ multiplex PCR; TCRdb stores in-frame clones only, minus some. The sample includes some 19,000 clones, over 65% of them seen just once.

The rearrangement uses TRBV5-4 and TRBJ2-1; 7 bases are a match to TRBD2. The material was CD4+ T cells from PBMCs cultured with a peptide pool, obtained before COVID-19 vaccination. This sequence originates from a human donor who had a prior SARS-CoV-2 infection. CDR3 sequence reads: CASILMGGSNNEQFF. The CDR3 nucleotides are TGTGCCAGCATCCTGATGGGCGGGAGCAATAATGAGCAGTTCTTC.